Each of the 15 T cell receptor beta chains below was sequenced from the same sample in a study of blood T cell repertoires in COVID-19. Only in-frame clones appear in the TCRdb table, and some are missing; sequencing was by immunoSEQ multiplex PCR. The sample holds about 260,000 clones; about nine tenths are singletons and the top ten take just over 2.5%. Sequencing was done on a sample of peripheral blood. These receptors were collected from a person between 18 and 35 years old with COVID-19, enrolled during active disease.

V is TRBV6-2 or TRBV6-3 and J is TRBJ2-3; 9 bases are a match to TRBD1. CDR1 is MNHEY, CDR2 SVGEGT, per germline. This CDR3 is 14 amino acids long. V was pared by 6 bases and J by 6 bases, with 7 bases of the junction left unmatched. CDR3 sequence (DNA): TGTGCCAGCAGCCTGACAGGGGGTCCTGATACGCAGTATTTT. This sequence encodes CASSLTGGPDTQYF.

The gene calls are TRBV6-2 or TRBV6-3 and TRBJ2-1; 10 bases match TRBD2. V lost 3 bases and J lost 9; bases outside the gene matches: 8. The germline gives CDR1 MNHEY, CDR2 SVGEGT. CDR3 length: 15 amino acids. DNA of the CDR3: TGTGCCAGCAGTTATCCGGGCAGCGGGAGGGGTGAGCAGTTCTTC. As protein: CASSYPGSGRGEQFF.

The chain uses TRBV6-1 and TRBJ2-2, with unresolved D. Germline V gene sequence: CDR1 MNHNS, CDR2 SASEGT. This CDR3 is built from 17 residues. Trimming stripped 2 bases from V and 2 bases from J, with 15 bases between. CDR3 region: CASSELEFEINTGELFF. The CDR3 DNA sequence: TGTGCCAGCAGTGAACTGGAGTTTGAGATAAACACCGGGGAGCTGTTTTTT.

The chain couples TRBV7-3 to TRBJ2-3; perhaps TRBD2 as D (6 bases). CDR3 length: 14 amino acids. V lost 4 bases and J lost 4, with 12 bases in between. CDR1 is SGHTA, CDR2 FQGTGA, per germline. The CDR3 sequence is CASSSGLQADTQYF. The CDR3 coding sequence is TGTGCCAGCAGCTCGGGACTCCAGGCAGATACGCAGTATTTT.

The chain combines TRBV7-3 with TRBJ2-3; 9 bases match TRBD1. The ends lost 3 bases at V and 3 bases at J; junction bases unmatched: 1. This CDR3 comprises 14 residues. Per germline, CDR1 SGHTA and CDR2 FQGTGA. The CDR3 DNA sequence: TGTGCCAGCAGCTTGGACAGGGGTACAGATACGCAGTATTTT. Translated, it gives CASSLDRGTDTQYF.

The chain has TRBV19 and TRBJ1-1; 8 nucleotides match TRBD1. This CDR3 contains 14 residues. J lost 4 bases, V lost 7 bases, and 8 bases had no gene match. Germline-derived CDR1 and CDR2 are LNHDA and SQIVND (reference sequence). CDR3 protein: CASITTGVGTEAFF. CDR3 coding DNA: TGTGCCAGTATCACGACAGGGGTAGGCACTGAAGCTTTCTTT.

The chain combines TRBV9 with TRBJ2-2, with TRBD1 identical over 7 bases. V lost 0 bases to trimming and J lost 1 base; unmatched junction nucleotides: 3. This CDR3 is built from 16 residues. The germline gives CDR1 SGDLS, CDR2 YYNGEE. CDR3 sequence: CASSVARGRNTGELFF. For the CDR3, the DNA is TGTGCCAGCAGCGTAGCTAGGGGGCGGAACACCGGGGAGCTGTTTTTT.

A word on this clone: The junction does not match germline at one end; this may be a read error. The chain is built from TRBV13 and TRBJ2-5; D is perhaps TRBD1 or TRBD2 (7 bases each). The CDR3 sequence is 16 residues long. CDR1 is PRHDT and CDR2 is FYEKMQ in the germline V gene (reference sequence). CDR3: CASSLGGGSARETQYF. The CDR3 coding sequence is TGTGCCAGCAGCCTAGGGGGCGGGAGCGCCAGAGAGACCCAGTACTTC.

The V call is TRBV27, the J call TRBJ2-7, with D perhaps TRBD1 (6 bases). The CDR3 is 13 residues long. Trimming took off 8 bases at V and 3 bases at J, with 14 bases between the two ends. Germline V gene sequence: CDR1 MNHEY, CDR2 SMNVEV (reference sequence). DNA for the CDR3: TGTGCCAGCGGGGAAGGACAGAACTACGAGCAGTACTTC. Protein sequence: CASGEGQNYEQYF.

This chain links TRBV6-6 with TRBJ2-3; the D is unclear. Germline loops: CDR1 MNHNY, CDR2 SVGAGI (reference sequence). V lost 6 bases to trimming and J lost 1 base, with 11 bases between them. The CDR3 runs to 14 residues. CDR3 sequence reads: CASRRTLGTDTQYF. CDR3 sequence (DNA): TGTGCCAGCAGAAGAACTCTCGGCACAGATACGCAGTATTTT.

The V gene is TRBV25-1, the J gene TRBJ2-5; TRBD2 is a possible D gene (6 bases). The ends were cut back, 4 bases at V and 0 bases at J, with 18 bases in the middle. Germline V gives CDR1 MGHDK, CDR2 SYGVNS. This CDR3 is built from 17 residues. The CDR3 DNA sequence: TGTGCCAGCAGTGGGCCGACGGCGGGATGGTACCAAGAGACCCAGTACTTC. Translating gives CASSGPTAGWYQETQYF. Combining the CDR3 with reference TRBV25-1 and TRBJ2-5 gives the whole variable domain EADIYQTPRYLVIGTGKKITLECSQTMGHDKMYWYQQDPGMELHLIHYSYGVNSTEKGDLSSESTVSRIRTEHFPLTLESARPSHTSQYLCASSGPTAGWYQETQYFGPGTRLLVL.

This chain uses TRBV6-5 with TRBJ1-4; 9 bases are shared with TRBD1. This CDR3 is 15 amino acids long. V was pared by 2 bases and J by 5 bases, with 3 bases of the junction left unmatched. Per the germline V gene, CDR1 is MNHEY and CDR2 is SVGAGI. The CDR3 spells CASSYGDRDNEKLFF. CDR3 nucleotide sequence: TGTGCCAGCAGTTACGGGGACAGGGACAATGAAAAACTGTTTTTT.

The gene calls are TRBV6-5 and TRBJ2-1, with 9 nucleotides matching TRBD2. Trimming took 7 bases from V and 2 from J; bases not matched to a gene: 3. Per germline, CDR1 MNHEY and CDR2 SVGAGI. The CDR3 consists of 14 residues. The CDR3 protein is CASTASGTYNEQFF. In DNA form, the CDR3 reads TGTGCCAGCACGGCTAGCGGGACCTACAATGAGCAGTTCTTC.

The table lists this clone with a few counts. This chain joins TRBV7-9 and TRBJ1-1; TRBD1 is a possible D gene (5 bases). This CDR3 is 13 amino acids long. CDR1 and CDR2 from the germline V gene are SEHNR and FQNEAQ (reference sequence). V was shortened by 8 bases and J by 6 bases, with 16 bases between the two germline ends. The CDR3 nucleotides read TGTGCCAGCGGGGTAAGGGGATATGCTGAAGCTTTCTTT. Translated, it gives CASGVRGYAEAFF.

This chain joins TRBV7-2 and TRBJ2-5; the D gene is possibly TRBD2 (6 bases). CDR1 is SGHTA, CDR2 FQGNSA, per germline. The germline V and J ends were trimmed by 5 bases and 1 base, with 14 bases remaining between them. The CDR3 extends over 15 amino acids. CDR3 in amino acids: CASSPRGGTQETQYF. CDR3 DNA sequence: TGTGCCAGCAGCCCACGCGGAGGGACCCAAGAGACCCAGTACTTC. Full variable domain (rest looked up from reference TRBV7-2 and TRBJ2-5): GAGVSQSPSNKVTEKGKDVELRCDPISGHTALYWYRQSLGQGLEFLIYFQGNSAPDKSGLPSDRFSAERTGGSVSTLTIQRTQQEDSAVYLCASSPRGGTQETQYFGPGTRLLVL.